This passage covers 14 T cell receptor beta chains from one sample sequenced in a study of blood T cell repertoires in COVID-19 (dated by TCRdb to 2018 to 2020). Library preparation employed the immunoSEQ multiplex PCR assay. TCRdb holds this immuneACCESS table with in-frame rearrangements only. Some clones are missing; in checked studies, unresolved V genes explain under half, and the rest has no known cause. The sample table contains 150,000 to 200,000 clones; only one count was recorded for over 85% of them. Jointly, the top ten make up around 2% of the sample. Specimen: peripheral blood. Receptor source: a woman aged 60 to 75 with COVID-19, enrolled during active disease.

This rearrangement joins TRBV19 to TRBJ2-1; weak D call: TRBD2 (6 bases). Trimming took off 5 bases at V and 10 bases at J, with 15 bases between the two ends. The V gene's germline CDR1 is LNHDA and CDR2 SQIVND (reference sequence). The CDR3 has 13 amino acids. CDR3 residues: CASSGSGAGEQFF. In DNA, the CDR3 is TGTGCCAGTAGTGGTAGCGGCGCCGGGGAGCAGTTCTTC. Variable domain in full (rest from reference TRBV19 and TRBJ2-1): DGGITQSPKYLFRKEGQNVTLSCEQNLNHDAMYWYRQDPGQGLRLIYYSQIVNDFQKGDIAEGYSVSREKKESFPLTVTSAQKNPTAFYLCASSGSGAGEQFFGPGTRLTVL.

The CDR3 nucleotides are TGTGCCAGCAGCTTGAGGGGGCGCGGTGGCTACACCTTC. It is translated as CASSLRGRGGYTF. J is TRBJ1-2 and V is TRBV5-5; 7 positions agree with TRBD1. Germline assignment: CDR1 SGHKS and CDR2 YYEKEE (reference sequence). The CDR3 consists of 13 residues. V shed 1 base and J 7 bases; nucleotides not matched to a gene: 4.

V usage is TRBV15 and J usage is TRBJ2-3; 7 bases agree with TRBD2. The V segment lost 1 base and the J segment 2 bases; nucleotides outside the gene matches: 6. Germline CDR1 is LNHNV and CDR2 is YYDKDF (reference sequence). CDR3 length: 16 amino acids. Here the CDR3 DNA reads TGTGCCACCAGCAGAGTAGCAGCGGGGCTCACAGATACGCAGTATTTT. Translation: CATSRVAAGLTDTQYF. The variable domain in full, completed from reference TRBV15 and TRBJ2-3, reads DAMVIQNPRYQVTQFGKPVTLSCSQTLNHNVMYWYQQKSSQAPKLLFHYYDKDFNNEADTPDNFQSRRPNTSFCFLDIRSPGLGDTAMYLCATSRVAAGLTDTQYFGPGTRLTVL.

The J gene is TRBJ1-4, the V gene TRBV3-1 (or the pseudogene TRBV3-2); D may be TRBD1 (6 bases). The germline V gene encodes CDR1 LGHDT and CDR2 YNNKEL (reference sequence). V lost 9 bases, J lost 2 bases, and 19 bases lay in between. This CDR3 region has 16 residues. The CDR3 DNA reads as TGTGCCAGAGGGGTGGGCGGGGGCGCCACTAATGAAAAACTGTTTTTT. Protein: CARGVGGGATNEKLFF.

CDR3 nucleotide sequence: TGTGCCATCAGTGAGTCGTGGCAGGGGAATCAGCCCCAGCATTTT. Protein product: CAISESWQGNQPQHF. The chain employs TRBV10-3 and TRBJ1-5; possibly TRBD1 for D (6 bases). V shed 0 bases and J shed 4 bases, with 10 bases lying between them. This CDR3 region has 15 residues. The germline CDR1 and CDR2 sequences are ENHRY and SYGVKD.

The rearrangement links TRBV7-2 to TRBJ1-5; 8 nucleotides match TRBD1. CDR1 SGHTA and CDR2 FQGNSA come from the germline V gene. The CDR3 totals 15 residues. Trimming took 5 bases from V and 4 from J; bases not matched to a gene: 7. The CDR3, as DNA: TGTGCCAGCAGCAAGGACAGGGCAAATAATCAGCCCCAGCATTTT. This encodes CASSKDRANNQPQHF.

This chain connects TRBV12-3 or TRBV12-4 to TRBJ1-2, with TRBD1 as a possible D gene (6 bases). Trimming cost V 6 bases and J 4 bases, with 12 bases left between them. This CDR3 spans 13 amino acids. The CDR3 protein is CASSRTVVYGYTF. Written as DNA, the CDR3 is TGTGCCAGCAGCCGGACAGTGGTCTATGGCTACACCTTC.

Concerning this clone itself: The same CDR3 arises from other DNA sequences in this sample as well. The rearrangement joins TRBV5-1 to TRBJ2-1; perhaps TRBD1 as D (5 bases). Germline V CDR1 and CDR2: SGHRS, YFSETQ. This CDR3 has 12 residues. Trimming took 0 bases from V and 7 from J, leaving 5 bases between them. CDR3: CASSLAGNEQFF. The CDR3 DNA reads TGCGCCAGCAGCTTGGCAGGGAATGAGCAGTTCTTC.

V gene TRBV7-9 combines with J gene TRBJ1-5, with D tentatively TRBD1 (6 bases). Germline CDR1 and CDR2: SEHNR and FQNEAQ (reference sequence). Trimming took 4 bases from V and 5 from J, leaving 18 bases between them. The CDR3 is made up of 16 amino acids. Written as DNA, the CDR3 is TGTGCCAGCAGCTCCGGTGGGAAGGGGGTTGATCAGCCCCAGCATTTT. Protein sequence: CASSSGGKGVDQPQHF.

CDR3 coding DNA: TGCGCCAGCAGCGCGTTCCGGGGGGGCGTATACAATGAGCAGTTCTTC. This translates into CASSAFRGGVYNEQFF. The V and J genes are TRBV5-1 and TRBJ2-1; 8 bases are shared with TRBD2. From germline, CDR1 is SGHRS and CDR2 YFSETQ. The CDR3 is 16 residues long. Losses at the gene ends were 4 bases for V and 4 bases for J; bases not matched to a gene: 10.

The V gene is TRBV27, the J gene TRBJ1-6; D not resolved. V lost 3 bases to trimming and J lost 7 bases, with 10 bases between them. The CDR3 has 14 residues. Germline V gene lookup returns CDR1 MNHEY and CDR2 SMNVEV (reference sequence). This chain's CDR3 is CASSFYRDNSPLHF. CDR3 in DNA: TGTGCCAGCAGTTTCTACAGAGACAATTCACCCCTCCACTTT.

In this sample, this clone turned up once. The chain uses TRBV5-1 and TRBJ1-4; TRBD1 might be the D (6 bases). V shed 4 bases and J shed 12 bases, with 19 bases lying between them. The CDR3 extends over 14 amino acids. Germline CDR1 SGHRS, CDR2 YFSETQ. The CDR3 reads CASSRDNTGIELFF. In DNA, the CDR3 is TGCGCCAGCAGCCGAGACAACACAGGGATAGAACTGTTTTTT.

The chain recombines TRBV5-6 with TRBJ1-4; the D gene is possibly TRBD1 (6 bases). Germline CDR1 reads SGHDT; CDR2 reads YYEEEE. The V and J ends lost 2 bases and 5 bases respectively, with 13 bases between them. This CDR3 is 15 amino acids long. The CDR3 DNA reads TGTGCCAGCAGCTTCGGGACAAGTAGGAATGAAAAACTGTTTTTT. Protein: CASSFGTSRNEKLFF.

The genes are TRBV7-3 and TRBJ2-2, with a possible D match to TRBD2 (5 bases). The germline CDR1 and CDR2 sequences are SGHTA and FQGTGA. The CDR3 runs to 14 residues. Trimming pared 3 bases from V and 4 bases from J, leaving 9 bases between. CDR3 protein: CASSFSGSTGELFF. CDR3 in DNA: TGTGCCAGCAGCTTTTCGGGGAGCACCGGGGAGCTGTTTTTT.